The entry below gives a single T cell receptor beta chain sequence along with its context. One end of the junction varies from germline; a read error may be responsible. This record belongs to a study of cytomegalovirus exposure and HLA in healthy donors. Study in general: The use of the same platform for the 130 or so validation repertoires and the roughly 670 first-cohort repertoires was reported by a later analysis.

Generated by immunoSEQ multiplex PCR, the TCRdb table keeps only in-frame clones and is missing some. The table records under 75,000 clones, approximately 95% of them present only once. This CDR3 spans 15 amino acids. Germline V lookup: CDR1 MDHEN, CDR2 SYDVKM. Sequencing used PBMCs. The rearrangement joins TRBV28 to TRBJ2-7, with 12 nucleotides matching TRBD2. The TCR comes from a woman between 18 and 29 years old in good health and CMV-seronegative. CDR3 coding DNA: TGTGCCAGCAGTGACGGACTAGCGGGAAACCTCCGGGTGGGCTTC. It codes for CASSDGLAGNLRVGF.